This T cell receptor (beta chain) is drawn from a study of cytomegalovirus exposure and HLA in healthy donors. Whole-study context: Of the donors genotyped, several hundred in all, less than 90% fell in the Caucasian-associated ancestry cluster.

The CDR3 sequence is 16 residues long. CDR1 is MGHDK, CDR2 SYGVNS, per germline. Deletions cut 1 base from V and 3 bases from J, with 16 bases between. Primers for the PCR totalled 60 Vbeta and 13 Jbeta. TCRdb keeps only in-frame clones here, not all; method: immunoSEQ multiplex PCR. The sample shows about 110,000 clones, about 76% of them seen only once. About this clone: What it recognizes is unknown.

General study results and limits: Analyses of presence/absence relied on an assumption of roughly uniform sequencing depth across donors. A list of approximately 160 TCR beta chains associated with cytomegalovirus was given.

The chain joins TRBV25-1 to TRBJ2-7; D is possibly TRBD2 (5 bases). This TCR was recovered from a woman in her forties or fifties in good health and CMV-seropositive. The sequencing input was PBMCs. This chain's CDR3 is CASSELSRGYNYEQYF. In nucleotides, the CDR3 is TGTGCCAGCAGTGAATTGAGCAGAGGGTATAACTACGAGCAGTACTTC.